The 16 T cell receptor beta chains below come from one sample, sequenced in a study of long-term antiretroviral therapy in people with HIV. At the survey level, the v3.0 immunoSEQ assay was run. Sequenced by immunoSEQ multiplex PCR; TCRdb stores in-frame clones only, minus some. The sample has more than 20,000 clones, more than 70% seen once. This specimen was unsorted PBMCs, taken 3 years after starting antiretroviral therapy. The receptors were sampled from a man between 18 and 35 years old with HIV.

The gene calls are TRBV4-1 and TRBJ2-7; either TRBD1 or TRBD2 may fit D (5 bases each). Germline CDR1 reads MGHRA; CDR2 reads YSYEKL. Trimming cost V 5 bases and J 2 bases, with 13 bases left between them. This CDR3 has 14 residues. CDR3 protein: CASSTVRGPYEQYF. The CDR3 nucleotides are TGCGCCAGCAGCACTGTCCGGGGCCCCTACGAGCAGTACTTC.

This sequence joins TRBV6-1 and TRBJ2-1; D is uncertain. Germline values: CDR1 MNHNS, CDR2 SASEGT. This CDR3 contains 14 residues. V was pared by 4 bases and J by 4 bases, with 11 bases between. CDR3 residues: CASSVKQIYNEQFF. In nucleotides, the CDR3 is TGTGCCAGCAGTGTGAAACAGATTTACAATGAGCAGTTCTTC.

The chain couples TRBV5-1 to TRBJ2-1, with no clear D. Per the germline V gene, CDR1 is SGHRS and CDR2 is YFSETQ. V was shortened by 2 bases and J by 8 bases, with 14 bases between the two germline ends. The CDR3 sequence is 14 residues long. The DNA for the CDR3 is TGCGCCAGCAGCTTACTGAACCTCGTGGATGAGCAGTTCTTC. Translating gives CASSLLNLVDEQFF.

The genes are TRBV6-5 and TRBJ2-7; possible D gene TRBD2, 5 bases. From germline, CDR1 is MNHEY and CDR2 SVGAGI. Trimming removed 6 bases at V and 6 bases at J, with 12 bases between. This CDR3 comprises 12 residues. CDR3 region: CASRNLAFEQYF. CDR3 sequence (DNA): TGTGCCAGCAGGAACCTAGCTTTCGAGCAGTACTTC.

This chain connects TRBV9 to TRBJ1-1; TRBD1 is a possible D gene (5 bases). Trimming shortened V by 3 bases and J by 0 bases, and 15 bases separated the two germline ends. The CDR3 covers 16 residues. Germline assignment: CDR1 SGDLS and CDR2 YYNGEE. The chain's CDR3 is CASSAWWDGMNTEAFF. The CDR3 DNA follows: TGTGCCAGCAGCGCCTGGTGGGACGGGATGAACACTGAAGCTTTCTTT.

The chain recombines TRBV19 with TRBJ2-3; 7 positions match TRBD1. V trimming: 4 bases; J trimming: 5 bases; junction bases outside the gene matches: 15. The germline V gene encodes CDR1 LNHDA and CDR2 SQIVND (reference sequence). This CDR3 contains 17 residues. CDR3 nucleotide sequence: TGTGCCAGTAGTACAAGGACAGGAGGCGTAGAGAGAGATACGCAGTATTTT. Translating gives CASSTRTGGVERDTQYF.

The chain uses TRBV2 and TRBJ1-5; TRBD1 might be the D (5 bases). The CDR3 is 16 residues long. Germline assignment: CDR1 SNHLY and CDR2 FYNNEI. V lost 8 bases, J lost 0 bases, and 17 bases lay in between. CDR3 sequence (DNA): TGTGCCAGCCTTGGACAAGGCCCGTATAGCAATCAGCCCCAGCATTTT. Translation gives CASLGQGPYSNQPQHF.

V and J are TRBV30 and TRBJ1-3; TRBD1 agrees at 8 bases. In germline, CDR1 is GTSNPN, CDR2 SVGIG (reference sequence). The CDR3 spans 14 residues. The J segment lost 3 bases and the V segment lost 5 bases, leaving 6 bases of the junction unmatched. CDR3 loop: CAWEQTGGGNTIYF. Here the CDR3 DNA reads TGTGCCTGGGAACAAACAGGGGGTGGAAACACCATATATTTT.

This clone was observed a handful of times. The V gene is TRBV29-1, the J gene TRBJ1-1; D is ambiguous. Germline V gene lookup returns CDR1 SQVTM and CDR2 ANQGSEA. Trimming pared 5 bases from V and 8 bases from J, leaving 3 bases between. CDR3 length: 8 amino acids. CDR3 sequence (DNA): TGCAGCGTTTCCGAAGCTTTCTTT. Protein sequence: CSVSEAFF.

This chain uses TRBV6-1 with TRBJ1-4, with a possible D match to TRBD1 (5 bases). The CDR3 loop spans 15 amino acids. Germline V gene data show CDR1 as MNHNS and CDR2 as SASEGT. Trimming removed 2 bases at V and 3 bases at J, with 10 bases between. The CDR3 region has the DNA TGTGCCAGCAGTGAATGGGGCCCCTCTAATGAAAAACTGTTTTTT. It translates to CASSEWGPSNEKLFF.

V gene TRBV5-1 combines with J gene TRBJ1-4; D is perhaps TRBD1 (5 bases). Trimming left V 0 bases short and J 5 bases short, with 14 bases between. Germline values: CDR1 SGHRS, CDR2 YFSETQ. The CDR3 covers 16 residues. DNA for the CDR3: TGCGCCAGCAGCTTGGCCCCCGGCAGGGAAAATGAAAAACTGTTTTTT. Amino acid sequence: CASSLAPGRENEKLFF.

This clone occurred a few times. This rearrangement joins TRBV5-1 to TRBJ1-4; no firm D call. V was cut by 4 bases and J by 8 bases, with 12 bases left in between. The CDR3 totals 13 residues. Germline values: CDR1 SGHRS, CDR2 YFSETQ. CDR3 loop: CASSRIRGEKLFF. CDR3 in DNA: TGCGCCAGCAGCCGCATCCGGGGAGAAAAACTGTTTTTT.

J is TRBJ1-3 and V is TRBV7-2; 8 bases align to TRBD1. Looked up from germline, CDR1 is SGHTA and CDR2 is FQGNSA. V trimming: 5 bases; J trimming: 0 bases; junction bases outside the gene matches: 12. This CDR3 is built from 18 residues. CDR3 nucleotides: TGTGCCAGCAGCCCCCGGCACAGGGGGGACAGCTCTGGAAACACCATATATTTT. Amino acids: CASSPRHRGDSSGNTIYF. The full variable domain, in which reference TRBV7-2 and TRBJ1-3 provide the parts outside the CDR3, is GAGVSQSPSNKVTEKGKDVELRCDPISGHTALYWYRQSLGQGLEFLIYFQGNSAPDKSGLPSDRFSAERTGGSVSTLTIQRTQQEDSAVYLCASSPRHRGDSSGNTIYFGEGSWLTVV.

The chain carries TRBV7-9 and TRBJ2-7, with a possible D match to TRBD1 (5 bases). The CDR3 spans 12 residues. The ends were cut back, 4 bases at V and 3 bases at J, with 7 bases in the middle. The germline V gene encodes CDR1 SEHNR and CDR2 FQNEAQ (reference sequence). CDR3 DNA: TGTGCCAGCAGCTCGACAGACTACGAGCAGTACGTC. It translates to CASSSTDYEQYV.

The chain links TRBV5-1 to TRBJ1-2, with D maybe TRBD1 (5 bases). Deletions cut 4 bases from V and 1 base from J, with 11 bases between. Germline assignment: CDR1 SGHRS and CDR2 YFSETQ. This CDR3 has 14 amino acids. In nucleotides, the CDR3 is TGCGCCAGCAGCAGGGGCGTCCGTAACTATGGCTACACCTTC. This translates into CASSRGVRNYGYTF. Full variable domain (remainder filled in from reference TRBV5-1 and TRBJ1-2): KAGVTQTPRYLIKTRGQQVTLSCSPISGHRSVSWYQQTPGQGLQFLFEYFSETQRNKGNFPGRFSGRQFSNSRSEMNVSTLELGDSALYLCASSRGVRNYGYTFGSGTRLTVV.

The chain is built from TRBV4-2 and TRBJ1-4; the D is unclear. CDR3 length equals 17 residues. V was shortened by 1 base and J by 2 bases, with 14 bases between the two germline ends. Germline V lookup: CDR1 LGHNA, CDR2 YNFKEQ. The CDR3 protein is CASSQVTGSGTNEKLFF. The CDR3 DNA follows: TGTGCCAGCAGCCAAGTCACGGGCAGTGGGACTAATGAAAAACTGTTTTTT.